This T cell receptor beta chain stems from a study of shared clonotypes between healthy human individuals. This CDR3 is built from 13 residues. Germline V gene sequence: CDR1 PRHDT, CDR2 FYEKMQ (reference sequence). The junction had 6 bases not matched to a gene; V was cut back by 6 bases and J by 6 bases. The data were produced by immunoSEQ multiplex PCR, yet TCRdb's version contains in-frame clones alone and is incomplete. The sample includes some 2.1 million clones, less than 95% seen only once; the top ten take around 1.1%. Naive CD8 cells were CD45RO-negative, positively selected for CCR7, excluding terminally differentiated effector memory CD45RA+ cells.

The J gene is TRBJ1-2, the V gene TRBV13; 8 bases map to TRBD1. This sequence originates from a man between 18 and 29 years old in good health. Sequencing used naive CD8+ T cells sorted from blood. The CDR3: CASSLDRADGYTF. CDR3 in DNA: TGTGCCAGCAGTTTGGACAGGGCTGATGGCTACACCTTC.